Following are 6 T cell receptor beta chains from one sample sequenced in a study of blood T cell repertoires in COVID-19. Using immunoSEQ multiplex PCR, the repertoire was profiled, and TCRdb retains in-frame clones only, with some absent. The sample yields hundreds of thousands of clones, about 83% seen once. Sequencing input: peripheral blood. These receptors originate from an elderly man with acute or convalescent COVID-19.

V is TRBV12-3 or TRBV12-4 and J is TRBJ1-5; D is unclear. The CDR3 length is 13 residues. Trimming cost V 4 bases and J 7 bases, with 11 bases left between them. In DNA form, the CDR3 reads TGTGCCAGCAGTTCAGATCAACGCCAGCCCCAGCATTTT. This sequence encodes CASSSDQRQPQHF.

The chain combines TRBV9 with TRBJ2-1; D possibly corresponds to TRBD2 (6 bases). The V end lost 4 bases, the J end lost 4 bases, and 15 bases lay between the germline ends. This CDR3 region has 15 residues. In germline, CDR1 is SGDLS, CDR2 YYNGEE. The CDR3 DNA follows: TGTGCCAGCAGCCTCCGGGACTGGGCTTACAATGAGCAGTTCTTC. Protein: CASSLRDWAYNEQFF. The full variable domain, in which reference TRBV9 and TRBJ2-1 provide the parts outside the CDR3, is DSGVTQTPKHLITATGQRVTLRCSPRSGDLSVYWYQQSLDQGLQFLIQYYNGEERAKGNILERFSAQQFPDLHSELNLSSLELGDSALYFCASSLRDWAYNEQFFGPGTRLTVL.

In DNA form, the CDR3 reads TGTGCCAGCAGCTTGAGGGCGTTGGGAGGAAACACCATATATTTT. Amino acid sequence: CASSLRALGGNTIYF. The V and J genes are TRBV11-2 and TRBJ1-3, with unresolved D. This CDR3 has 15 residues. The germline gives CDR1 SGHAT, CDR2 FQNNGV. V lost 3 bases, J lost 4 bases, and 13 bases lay in between.

The chain recombines TRBV28 with TRBJ2-1; D call uncertain. Trimming left V 5 bases short and J 6 bases short, with 5 bases between. CDR3 length equals 11 residues. Germline CDR1 is MDHEN and CDR2 is SYDVKM. The CDR3 region has the DNA TGTGCCAGCAGTGTCCTCAATGAGCAGTTCTTC. It yields the protein CASSVLNEQFF.

V usage is TRBV11-1 and J usage is TRBJ1-1; 7 bases match TRBD1. Losses at the gene ends were 6 bases for V and 5 bases for J; bases not matched to a gene: 3. The CDR3 is 12 amino acids. Per the germline V gene, CDR1 is SGHAT and CDR2 is FQDESV (reference sequence). This CDR3 reads CASRGGVTEAFF. DNA for the CDR3: TGTGCCAGCAGAGGGGGCGTGACTGAAGCTTTCTTT.

DNA of the CDR3: TGTGCCAGTAGTGTTTACTCTGACAGGGGCGGTAGGGATACGCAGTATTTT. It codes for CASSVYSDRGGRDTQYF. The chain joins TRBV19 to TRBJ2-3; 8 bases line up with TRBD1. V lost 5 bases, J lost 6 bases, and 16 bases stayed unmatched. Germline V gives CDR1 LNHDA, CDR2 SQIVND (reference sequence). This CDR3 region has 17 residues.